The entry below describes one T cell receptor (beta chain). Antigen: not known. These data belong to a study of cytomegalovirus exposure and HLA in healthy donors. General study points: Later, an analysis found that TCR clusters from the first cohort tended to co-occur in the 130 or so validation repertoires.

J gave up 3 bases and V 6 bases, and 12 bases lay outside the gene matches. The CDR3 extends over 16 amino acids. Per germline, CDR1 SGHAT and CDR2 FQNNGV. The data were produced by immunoSEQ multiplex PCR, yet TCRdb's version contains in-frame clones alone and is incomplete. The table records 200,000 to 300,000 clones, more than 75% of them present only once. The chain recombines TRBV11-2 with TRBJ2-7; 9 nucleotides line up with TRBD2. The sequence derives from a man between 18 and 35 years old in good health and CMV-seropositive. Sequenced material: PBMCs. CDR3: CASSPSLGTSLYEQYF. For the CDR3, the DNA is TGTGCCAGCAGTCCAAGCCTTGGGACTAGCCTCTACGAGCAGTACTTC.